The 4 T cell receptor beta chains in this list originate from one sample, sequenced in a study of cytomegalovirus exposure and HLA in healthy donors. In the PCR, 60 Vbeta and 13 Jbeta primers were used. Sequencing was performed with immunoSEQ multiplex PCR; in TCRdb, only in-frame clones are kept and a portion is missing. The sample holds around 96,000 clones, around 81% seen once. The sequencing input was PBMCs. These receptors were obtained from a man aged 18 to 35 in good health and CMV-seronegative.

The chain carries TRBV5-1 and TRBJ1-4, with 9 bases identical to TRBD1. The V segment lost 5 bases and the J segment 0 bases; nucleotides outside the gene matches: 14. CDR1 is SGHRS, CDR2 YFSETQ, per germline. The CDR3 runs to 19 residues. CDR3 amino acids: CASSPGQGKGVATNEKLFF. CDR3 DNA: TGCGCCAGCAGTCCGGGACAGGGAAAGGGAGTTGCAACTAATGAAAAACTGTTTTTT.

The V and J genes are TRBV10-2 and TRBJ1-4, with 12 bases that match TRBD1. The V gene's germline CDR1 is WSHSY and CDR2 SAAADI. The CDR3 contains 16 residues. Trimming removed 5 bases from V and 8 bases from J; junction bases left unmatched: 9. Here the CDR3 DNA reads TGCGCCAGCAGTTTATTCGGGACAGGGGGCGTCGAAAAACTGTTTTTT. Protein product: CASSLFGTGGVEKLFF.

This rearrangement joins TRBV6-5 to TRBJ1-2; the match to TRBD1 covers 8 bases. The V gene end was trimmed by 2 bases and the J gene end by 7 bases; junction bases not matched to a gene: 6. Germline V gene data show CDR1 as MNHEY and CDR2 as SVGAGI. This CDR3 comprises 14 residues. CDR3 coding DNA: TGTGCCAGCAGTTACCAGGACAGGGATGGTGGCTACACCTTC. This translates into CASSYQDRDGGYTF.

The table lists this clone with a count of one. The J gene is TRBJ2-2, the V gene TRBV7-3, with 8 bases aligning to TRBD2. V shed 4 bases, J shed 0 bases, and the junction held 4 bases outside the gene matches. The germline gives CDR1 SGHTA, CDR2 FQGTGA. This CDR3 region has 16 residues. Here the CDR3 reads CASSSRTSSNTGELFF. DNA for the CDR3: TGTGCCAGCAGCTCCCGGACTAGCTCGAACACCGGGGAGCTGTTTTTT.